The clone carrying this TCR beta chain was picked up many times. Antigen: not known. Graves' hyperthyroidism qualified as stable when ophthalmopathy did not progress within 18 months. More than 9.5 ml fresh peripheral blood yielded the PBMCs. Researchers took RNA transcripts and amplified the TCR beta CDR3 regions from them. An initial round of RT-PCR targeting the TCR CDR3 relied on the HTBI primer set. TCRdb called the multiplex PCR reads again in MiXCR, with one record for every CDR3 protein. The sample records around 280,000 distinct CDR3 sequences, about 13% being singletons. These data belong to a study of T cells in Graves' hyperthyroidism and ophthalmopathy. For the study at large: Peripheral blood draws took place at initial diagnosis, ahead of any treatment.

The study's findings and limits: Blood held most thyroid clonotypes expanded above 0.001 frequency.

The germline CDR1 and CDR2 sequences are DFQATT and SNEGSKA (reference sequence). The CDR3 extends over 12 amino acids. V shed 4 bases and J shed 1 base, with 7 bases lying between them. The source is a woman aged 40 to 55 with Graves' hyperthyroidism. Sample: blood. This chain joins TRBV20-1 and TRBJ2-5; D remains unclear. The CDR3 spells CSAKQLQETQYF. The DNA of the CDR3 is TGCAGTGCTAAGCAGCTCCAAGAGACCCAGTACTTC.